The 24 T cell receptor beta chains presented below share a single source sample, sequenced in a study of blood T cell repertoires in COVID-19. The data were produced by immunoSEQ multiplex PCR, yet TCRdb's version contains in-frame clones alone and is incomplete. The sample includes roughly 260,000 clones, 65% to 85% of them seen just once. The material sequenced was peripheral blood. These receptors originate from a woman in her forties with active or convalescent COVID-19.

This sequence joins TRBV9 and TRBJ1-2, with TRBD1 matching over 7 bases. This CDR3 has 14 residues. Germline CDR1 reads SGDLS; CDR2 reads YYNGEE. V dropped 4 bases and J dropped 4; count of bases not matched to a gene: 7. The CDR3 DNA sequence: TGTGCCAGCAGCTCCCAGGACAGGTTCTATGGCTACACCTTC. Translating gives CASSSQDRFYGYTF. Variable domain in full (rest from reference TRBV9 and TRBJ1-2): DSGVTQTPKHLITATGQRVTLRCSPRSGDLSVYWYQQSLDQGLQFLIQYYNGEERAKGNILERFSAQQFPDLHSELNLSSLELGDSALYFCASSSQDRFYGYTFGSGTRLTVV.

The CDR3 sequence: CASSPGYNEQFF. CDR3 nucleotides: TGTGCCAGCAGTCCCGGTTACAATGAGCAGTTCTTC. This sequence joins TRBV2 and TRBJ2-1, with D hard to call. CDR1 SNHLY and CDR2 FYNNEI come from the germline V gene. The CDR3 totals 12 residues. Between the trimmed V and J ends, which lost 5 bases and 4 bases, there was a span of 6 bases.

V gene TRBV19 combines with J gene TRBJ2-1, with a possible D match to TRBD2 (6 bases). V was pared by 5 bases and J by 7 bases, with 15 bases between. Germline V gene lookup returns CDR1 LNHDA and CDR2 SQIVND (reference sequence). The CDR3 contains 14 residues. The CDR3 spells CASSLNRDLNEQFF. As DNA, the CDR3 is TGTGCCAGTAGTCTCAACCGGGACTTGAATGAGCAGTTCTTC.

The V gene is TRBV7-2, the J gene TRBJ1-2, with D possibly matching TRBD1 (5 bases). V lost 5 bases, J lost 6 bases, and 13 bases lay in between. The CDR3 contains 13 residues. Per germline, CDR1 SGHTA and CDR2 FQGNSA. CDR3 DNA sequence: TGTGCCAGCAGCGCCGCCGGGGGGGATGGCTACACCTTC. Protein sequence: CASSAAGGDGYTF.

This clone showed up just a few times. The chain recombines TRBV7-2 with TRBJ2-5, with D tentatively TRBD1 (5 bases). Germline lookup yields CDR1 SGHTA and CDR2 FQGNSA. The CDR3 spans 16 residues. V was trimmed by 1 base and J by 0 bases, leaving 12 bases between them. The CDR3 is CASSLGSPGYQETQYF. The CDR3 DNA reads TGTGCCAGCAGCTTAGGCTCACCAGGGTACCAAGAGACCCAGTACTTC. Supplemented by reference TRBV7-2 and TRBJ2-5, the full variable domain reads GAGVSQSPSNKVTEKGKDVELRCDPISGHTALYWYRQSLGQGLEFLIYFQGNSAPDKSGLPSDRFSAERTGGSVSTLTIQRTQQEDSAVYLCASSLGSPGYQETQYFGPGTRLLVL.

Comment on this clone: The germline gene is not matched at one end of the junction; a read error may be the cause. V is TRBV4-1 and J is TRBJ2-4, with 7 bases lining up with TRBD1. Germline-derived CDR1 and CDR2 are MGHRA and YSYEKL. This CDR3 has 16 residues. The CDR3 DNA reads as TGCGCCAGCAGCCAAGATGACAGGGTTCGAGGTGAAAGCCCTTGTTTC. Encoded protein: CASSQDDRVRGESPCF.

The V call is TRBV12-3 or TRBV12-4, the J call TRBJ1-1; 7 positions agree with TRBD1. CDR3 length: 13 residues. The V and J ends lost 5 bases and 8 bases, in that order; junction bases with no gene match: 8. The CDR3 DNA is TGTGCCAGCAGTCGCACAGGGGCCGGGGAAGCTTTCTTT. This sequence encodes CASSRTGAGEAFF.

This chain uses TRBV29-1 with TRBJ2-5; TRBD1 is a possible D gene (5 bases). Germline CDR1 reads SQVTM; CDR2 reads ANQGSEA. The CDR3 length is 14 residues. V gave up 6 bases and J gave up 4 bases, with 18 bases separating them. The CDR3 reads CSVPLWGIGETQYF. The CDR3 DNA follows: TGCAGCGTCCCTTTATGGGGCATTGGAGAGACCCAGTACTTC.

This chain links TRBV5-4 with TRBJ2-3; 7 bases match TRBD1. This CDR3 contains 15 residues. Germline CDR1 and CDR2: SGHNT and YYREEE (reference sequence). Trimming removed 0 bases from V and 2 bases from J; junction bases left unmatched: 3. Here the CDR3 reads CASSLDTGDTDTQYF. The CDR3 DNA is TGTGCCAGCAGCTTGGATACAGGGGACACAGATACGCAGTATTTT.

Written as DNA, the CDR3 is TGTGCCAGCAGCCCTCACCCGCGGAACACTGAAGCTTTCTTT. It is translated as CASSPHPRNTEAFF. The chain is built from TRBV9 and TRBJ1-1; D unresolved. V was cut by 4 bases and J by 1 base, with 11 bases left in between. CDR3 length: 14 amino acids. Per germline, CDR1 SGDLS and CDR2 YYNGEE.

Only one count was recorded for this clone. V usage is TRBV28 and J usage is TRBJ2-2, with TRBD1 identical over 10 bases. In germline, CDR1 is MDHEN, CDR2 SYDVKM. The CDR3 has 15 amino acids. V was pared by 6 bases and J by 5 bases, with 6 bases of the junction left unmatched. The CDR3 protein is CASSGDRGRTGELFF. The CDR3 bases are TGTGCCAGCAGCGGGGACAGGGGACGGACCGGGGAGCTGTTTTTT.

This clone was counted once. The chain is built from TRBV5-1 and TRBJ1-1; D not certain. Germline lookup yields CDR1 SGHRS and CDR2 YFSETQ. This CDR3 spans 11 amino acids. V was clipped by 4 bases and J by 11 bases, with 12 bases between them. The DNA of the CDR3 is TGCGCCAGCAGCGGGAGACATGAGGCTTTCTTT. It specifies CASSGRHEAFF. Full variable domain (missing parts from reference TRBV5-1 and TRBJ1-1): KAGVTQTPRYLIKTRGQQVTLSCSPISGHRSVSWYQQTPGQGLQFLFEYFSETQRNKGNFPGRFSGRQFSNSRSEMNVSTLELGDSALYLCASSGRHEAFFGQGTRLTVV.

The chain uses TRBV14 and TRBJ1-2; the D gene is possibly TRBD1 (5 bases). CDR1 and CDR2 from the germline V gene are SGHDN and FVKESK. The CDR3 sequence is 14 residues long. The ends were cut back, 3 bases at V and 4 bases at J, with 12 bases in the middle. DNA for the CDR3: TGTGCCAGCAGCCATACAGGCCCCGGCTATGGCTACACCTTC. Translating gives CASSHTGPGYGYTF.

CDR3 nucleotide sequence: TGTGCCAGCAGCTTAGAGGCCAGGCGTGAAGCTTTCTTT. Protein sequence: CASSLEARREAFF. This sequence joins TRBV7-6 and TRBJ1-1; D gene uncertain. V was shortened by 1 base and J by 7 bases, with 10 bases between the two germline ends. The CDR3 has 13 residues. Germline values: CDR1 SGHVS, CDR2 FNYEAQ.

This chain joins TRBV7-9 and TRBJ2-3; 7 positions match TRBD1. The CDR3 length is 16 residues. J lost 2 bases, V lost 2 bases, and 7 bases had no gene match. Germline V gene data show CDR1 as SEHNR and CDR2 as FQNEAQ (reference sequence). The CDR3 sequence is CASSLWGQSLTDTQYF. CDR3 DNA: TGTGCCAGCAGCTTATGGGGACAGTCGCTCACAGATACGCAGTATTTT.

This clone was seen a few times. The CDR3 sequence is CASSRNRGGLDTEAFF. Written as DNA, the CDR3 is TGCGCCAGCAGCCGAAACCGTGGGGGACTTGACACTGAAGCTTTCTTT. This chain uses TRBV5-1 with TRBJ1-1, with a weak D call TRBD1 (5 bases). In germline, CDR1 is SGHRS, CDR2 YFSETQ. CDR3 size: 16 residues. V was shortened by 4 bases and J by 3 bases, with 19 bases between the two germline ends. Full variable domain (rest looked up from reference TRBV5-1 and TRBJ1-1): KAGVTQTPRYLIKTRGQQVTLSCSPISGHRSVSWYQQTPGQGLQFLFEYFSETQRNKGNFPGRFSGRQFSNSRSEMNVSTLELGDSALYLCASSRNRGGLDTEAFFGQGTRLTVV.

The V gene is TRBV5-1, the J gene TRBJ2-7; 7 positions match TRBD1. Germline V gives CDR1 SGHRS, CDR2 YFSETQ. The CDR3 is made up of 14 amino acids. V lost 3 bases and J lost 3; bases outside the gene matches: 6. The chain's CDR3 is CASSWTGTVYEQYF. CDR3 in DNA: TGCGCCAGCAGCTGGACCGGGACAGTCTACGAGCAGTACTTC. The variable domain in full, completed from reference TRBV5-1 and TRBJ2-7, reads KAGVTQTPRYLIKTRGQQVTLSCSPISGHRSVSWYQQTPGQGLQFLFEYFSETQRNKGNFPGRFSGRQFSNSRSEMNVSTLELGDSALYLCASSWTGTVYEQYFGPGTRLTVT.

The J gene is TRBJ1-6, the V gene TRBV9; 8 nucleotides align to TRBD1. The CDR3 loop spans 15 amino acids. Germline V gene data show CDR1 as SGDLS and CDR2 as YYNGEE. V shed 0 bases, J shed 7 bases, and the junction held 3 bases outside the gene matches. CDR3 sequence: CASSVETGVNSPLHF. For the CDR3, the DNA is TGTGCCAGCAGCGTAGAGACAGGGGTCAATTCACCCCTCCACTTT.

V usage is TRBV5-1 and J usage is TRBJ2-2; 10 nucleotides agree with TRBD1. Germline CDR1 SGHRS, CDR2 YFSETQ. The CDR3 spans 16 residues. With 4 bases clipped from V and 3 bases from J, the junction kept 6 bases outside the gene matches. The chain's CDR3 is CASSGRTGGYTGELFF. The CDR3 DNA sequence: TGCGCCAGCAGCGGCCGGACAGGGGGTTACACCGGGGAGCTGTTTTTT.

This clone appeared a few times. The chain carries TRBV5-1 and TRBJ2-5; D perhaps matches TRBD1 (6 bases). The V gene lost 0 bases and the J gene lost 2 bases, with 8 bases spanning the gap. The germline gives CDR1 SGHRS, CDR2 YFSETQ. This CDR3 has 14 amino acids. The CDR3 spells CASSLDRAQETQYF. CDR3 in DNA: TGCGCCAGCAGCTTGGACAGGGCTCAAGAGACCCAGTACTTC.

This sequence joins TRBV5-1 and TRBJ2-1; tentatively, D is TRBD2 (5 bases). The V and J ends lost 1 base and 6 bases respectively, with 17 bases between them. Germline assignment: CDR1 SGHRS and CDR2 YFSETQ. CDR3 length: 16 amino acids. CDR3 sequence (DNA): TGCGCCAGCAGCTTGAACGCAGGCCGCGGGTTCAATGAGCAGTTCTTC. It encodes CASSLNAGRGFNEQFF.

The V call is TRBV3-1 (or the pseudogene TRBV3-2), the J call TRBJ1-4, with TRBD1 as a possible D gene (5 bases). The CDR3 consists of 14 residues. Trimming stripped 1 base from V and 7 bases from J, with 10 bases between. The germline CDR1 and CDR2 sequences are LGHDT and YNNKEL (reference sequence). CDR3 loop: CASSQGGGFEKLFF. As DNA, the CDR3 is TGTGCCAGCAGCCAAGGGGGCGGCTTTGAAAAACTGTTTTTT.

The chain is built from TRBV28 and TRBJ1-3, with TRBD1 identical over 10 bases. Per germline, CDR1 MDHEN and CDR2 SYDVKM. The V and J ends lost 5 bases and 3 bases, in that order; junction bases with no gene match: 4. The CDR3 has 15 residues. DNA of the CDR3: TGTGCCAGCAGTATTCGGGACAGGGGTGGAAACACCATATATTTT. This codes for CASSIRDRGGNTIYF.

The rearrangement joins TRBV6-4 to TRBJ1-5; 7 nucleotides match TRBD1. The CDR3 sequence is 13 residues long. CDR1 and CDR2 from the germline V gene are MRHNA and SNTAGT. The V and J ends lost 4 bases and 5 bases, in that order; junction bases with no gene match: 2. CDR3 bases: TGTGCCAGCAGTGCAGGGGGTTATCAGCCCCAGCATTTT. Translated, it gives CASSAGGYQPQHF.